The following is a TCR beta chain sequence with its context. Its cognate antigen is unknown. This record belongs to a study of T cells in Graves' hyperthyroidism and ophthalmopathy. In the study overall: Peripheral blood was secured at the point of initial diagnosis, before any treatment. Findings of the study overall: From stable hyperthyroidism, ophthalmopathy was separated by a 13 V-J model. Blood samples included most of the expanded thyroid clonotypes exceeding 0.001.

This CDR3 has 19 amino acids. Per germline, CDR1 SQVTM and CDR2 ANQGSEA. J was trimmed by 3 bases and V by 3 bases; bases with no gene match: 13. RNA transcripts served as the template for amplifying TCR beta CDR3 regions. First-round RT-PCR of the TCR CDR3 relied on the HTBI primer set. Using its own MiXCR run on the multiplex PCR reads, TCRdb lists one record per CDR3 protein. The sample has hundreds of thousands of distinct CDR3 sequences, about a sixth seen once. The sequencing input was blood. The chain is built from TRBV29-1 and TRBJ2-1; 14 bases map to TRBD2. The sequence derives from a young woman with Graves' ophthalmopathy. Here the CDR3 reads CSVEIPGLAGEVGYNEQFF. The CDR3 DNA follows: TGCAGCGTTGAGATACCGGGACTAGCGGGAGAGGTTGGCTACAATGAGCAGTTCTTC.